This T cell receptor beta chain was found in a study of blood T cell repertoires in COVID-19. Study context: The United States, Italy and Spain were the sources of the acute and convalescent COVID-19 samples. In each case, the material was cDNA or gDNA derived from T cells, B-cell-depleted T cells, or PBMCs.

Germline loops: CDR1 SGHNT, CDR2 YYREEE (reference sequence). The CDR3 has 18 residues. Deletions cut 4 bases from V and 0 bases from J, with 20 bases between. In the authors' methods: Amplified reference gene primers provided the basis for estimating nucleated cell counts. Data came from immunoSEQ multiplex PCR; TCRdb stores just in-frame clones and leaves some out. The V and J calls and clone size were taken over from that table, and D and trimming were inferred from the DNA. This table holds around 200,000 clones, 80% to 90% found once. The TCR comes from a human donor with active or convalescent COVID-19. The donor label of this sample is uncertain. This chain joins TRBV5-4 and TRBJ2-1; D perhaps matches TRBD2 (6 bases). The source material was peripheral blood. The CDR3 DNA sequence: TGTGCCAGCAGCCAAACCCCGGGGCGGGACTCCTCCTACAATGAGCAGTTCTTC. Protein: CASSQTPGRDSSYNEQFF.